The 15 T cell receptor beta chains below were found in one sample sequenced in a study of control samples from healthy donors and cancer patients. TCRdb keeps only in-frame clones here, not all; method: immunoSEQ multiplex PCR. The data show 100,000 to 150,000 clones, roughly 87% seen once. Sequencing was carried out using blood. All receptors derive from a man aged 18-30 years in good health.

The chain uses TRBV25-1 and TRBJ1-2; a possible D gene is TRBD1 (5 bases). Per the germline V gene, CDR1 is MGHDK and CDR2 is SYGVNS. The CDR3 totals 12 residues. Trimming removed 3 bases from V and 8 bases from J, with 10 bases in between. CDR3 sequence: CASSDRVRGYTF. CDR3 coding DNA: TGTGCCAGCAGTGACAGGGTCCGAGGCTACACCTTC.

The chain's CDR3 is CASSLRDSFNTGELFF. CDR3 sequence (DNA): TGTGCCAGTAGTCTCCGGGACTCCTTTAACACCGGGGAGCTGTTTTTT. The gene calls are TRBV19 and TRBJ2-2; possibly TRBD2 for D (6 bases). Germline V gene sequence: CDR1 LNHDA, CDR2 SQIVND (reference sequence). The CDR3 runs to 16 residues. V lost 5 bases, J lost 2 bases, and 15 bases lay in between.

The chain employs TRBV2 and TRBJ1-2, with D perhaps matching TRBD1 (6 bases). The germline V gene encodes CDR1 SNHLY and CDR2 FYNNEI. Trimming pared 5 bases from V and 2 bases from J, leaving 12 bases between. The CDR3 is 14 residues long. In nucleotides, the CDR3 is TGTGCCAGCAGTAGAGACAGGCAGAACTATGGCTACACCTTC. Encoded protein: CASSRDRQNYGYTF.

This clone appeared once. The J gene is TRBJ1-4, the V gene TRBV18; D is unclear. The CDR3 is made up of 15 amino acids. Germline CDR1 and CDR2: KGHSH and LQKENI. Trimming cost V 3 bases and J 4 bases, with 12 bases left between them. DNA of the CDR3: TGTGCCAGCTCACCCACCCGGACGCATAATGAAAAACTGTTTTTT. This encodes CASSPTRTHNEKLFF.

This chain uses TRBV7-9 with TRBJ2-5; 11 bases fit TRBD1. Per germline, CDR1 SEHNR and CDR2 FQNEAQ (reference sequence). CDR3 length: 17 amino acids. V lost 2 bases and J lost 7; bases outside the gene matches: 12. This CDR3 reads CASSLLPGQGGSGTQYF. CDR3 bases: TGTGCCAGCAGCTTACTACCGGGACAGGGGGGTTCGGGGACCCAGTACTTC.

This chain joins TRBV5-1 and TRBJ2-2, with D possibly matching TRBD1 (5 bases). V was cut by 0 bases and J by 7 bases, with 10 bases left in between. The CDR3 length is 14 residues. The germline CDR1 and CDR2 sequences are SGHRS and YFSETQ. The DNA of the CDR3 is TGCGCCAGCAGCTTGGAAGCGCAGGGCGGGGAGCTGTTTTTT. This sequence encodes CASSLEAQGGELFF.

V usage is TRBV6-5 and J usage is TRBJ2-1; TRBD2 matches 12 bases. Unmatched junction bases numbered 8, after V lost 6 bases and J lost 14 bases. The germline V gene has CDR1 MNHEY and CDR2 SVGAGI. The CDR3 has 13 residues. CDR3 loop: CASSGETSGGKFF. The CDR3 coding sequence is TGTGCCAGCAGCGGGGAAACTAGCGGGGGGAAGTTCTTC.

CDR3 protein: CASSWTKTGFSYTF. CDR3 DNA: TGTGCCAGCAGTTGGACAAAGACAGGGTTTAGCTACACCTTC. The chain has TRBV6-5 and TRBJ1-2; TRBD1 matches 7 bases. V shed 4 bases and J 9 bases; nucleotides not matched to a gene: 11. Germline V CDR1 and CDR2: MNHEY, SVGAGI. This CDR3 has 14 residues.

The V call is TRBV9, the J call TRBJ2-1; 11 bases line up with TRBD2. V lost 3 bases and J lost 3; bases outside the gene matches: 14. CDR1 is SGDLS and CDR2 is YYNGEE in the germline V gene. The CDR3 length is 19 residues. CDR3 DNA sequence: TGTGCCAGCAGCGGGCTATCTGGGTCACTAGCGGGAGACTACAATGAGCAGTTCTTC. Protein sequence: CASSGLSGSLAGDYNEQFF.

This clone was recorded only once. The gene calls are TRBV7-2 and TRBJ2-1, with no clear D. CDR1 and CDR2 from the germline V gene are SGHTA and FQGNSA. The CDR3 has 16 residues. The V end lost 1 base, the J end lost 8 bases, and 18 bases lay between the germline ends. CDR3: CASSLGPPGRFDEQFF. The CDR3 region has the DNA TGTGCCAGCAGCTTAGGCCCTCCTGGAAGGTTCGATGAGCAGTTCTTC.

The chain employs TRBV6-5 and TRBJ1-2, with D perhaps TRBD1 (6 bases). The CDR3 is made up of 15 amino acids. Germline CDR1 reads MNHEY; CDR2 reads SVGAGI. V was shortened by 6 bases and J by 5 bases, with 19 bases between the two germline ends. The CDR3 reads CASSRSQTGVYGYTF. The CDR3 bases are TGTGCCAGCAGCCGATCCCAGACAGGAGTATATGGCTACACCTTC.

The rearrangement uses TRBV24-1 and TRBJ2-1; 7 nucleotides match TRBD1. With 4 bases clipped from V and 4 bases from J, the junction kept 6 bases outside the gene matches. Germline V gene sequence: CDR1 KGHDR, CDR2 SFDVKD. The CDR3 covers 15 residues. This chain's CDR3 is CATSDLGTEYNEQFF. CDR3 DNA sequence: TGTGCCACCAGTGACCTCGGGACAGAATACAATGAGCAGTTCTTC.

The chain couples TRBV6-6 to TRBJ1-5; D gene uncertain. Germline-derived CDR1 and CDR2 are MNHNY and SVGAGI (reference sequence). The CDR3 is made up of 13 amino acids. Trimming left V 6 bases short and J 2 bases short, with 8 bases between. This CDR3 is CASRETGNQPQHF. CDR3 DNA: TGTGCCAGCAGAGAAACAGGCAATCAGCCCCAGCATTTT.

This rearrangement joins TRBV19 to TRBJ1-2, with D uncertain. The V gene's germline CDR1 is LNHDA and CDR2 SQIVND (reference sequence). The V end was cut by 4 bases, the J end by 2 bases, with 11 bases between. The CDR3 is made up of 14 amino acids. DNA of the CDR3: TGTGCCAGTAGTAAAGACGGTAGAAACTATGGCTACACCTTC. Amino acid sequence: CASSKDGRNYGYTF. The entire variable domain, with the rest obtained from reference TRBV19 and TRBJ1-2, is as follows: DGGITQSPKYLFRKEGQNVTLSCEQNLNHDAMYWYRQDPGQGLRLIYYSQIVNDFQKGDIAEGYSVSREKKESFPLTVTSAQKNPTAFYLCASSKDGRNYGYTFGSGTRLTVV.

The gene calls are TRBV19 and TRBJ1-2, with 7 nucleotides matching TRBD1. J was trimmed by 0 bases and V by 6 bases; bases with no gene match: 7. Germline CDR1 LNHDA, CDR2 SQIVND (reference sequence). CDR3 length: 15 residues. DNA for the CDR3: TGTGCCAGTAGGGACAGGACGATGACTAACTATGGCTACACCTTC. This translates into CASRDRTMTNYGYTF. The full variable domain, rest sourced from reference TRBV19 and TRBJ1-2, is DGGITQSPKYLFRKEGQNVTLSCEQNLNHDAMYWYRQDPGQGLRLIYYSQIVNDFQKGDIAEGYSVSREKKESFPLTVTSAQKNPTAFYLCASRDRTMTNYGYTFGSGTRLTVV.